The present entry profiles one TCR beta chain with its context. MiXCR, run by TCRdb on the 5' RACE reads, gives a single entry per CDR3 protein. The sample yields a few hundred thousand distinct CDR3 sequences, approximately 18% seen once. This record comes from a study of T-cell memory formation after mild COVID-19. The sample was PBMCs or a T cell subset sorted from them (not recorded which). The receptor was derived from a man between 18 and 29 years old who had mild COVID-19 (a few samples of this study predate the infection). Cell type and time point are not known.

DNA of the CDR3: TGTGCCAGCAGCCCTGGGACAGGAGGATTGTTATTGAACACTGAAGCTTTCTTT. Translation: CASSPGTGGLLLNTEAFF. The genes are TRBV5-5 and TRBJ1-1, with TRBD1 identical over 8 bases. CDR1 and CDR2 (germline): SGHKS, YYEKEE (reference sequence). J gave up 0 bases and V 4 bases, and 14 bases lay outside the gene matches. The CDR3 contains 18 residues.